The 3 T cell receptor beta chains presented below share a single source sample, sequenced in a study of blood T cell repertoires in COVID-19. Assay used: immunoSEQ multiplex PCR; TCRdb lists only in-frame clones, some missing. This table has around 93,000 clones, 85% to 90% appearing once. Input material: peripheral blood. The receptors come from a human donor in a cohort sampled during active COVID-19.

This clone was recorded once. The chain uses TRBV5-8 and TRBJ2-3, with D perhaps matching TRBD2 (7 bases). V was shortened by 0 bases and J by 6 bases, with 14 bases between the two germline ends. Germline V gene data show CDR1 as SGHTS and CDR2 as YDEGEE. The CDR3 contains 15 residues. DNA of the CDR3: TGTGCCAGCAGCTTGGTCCGGGGGGCCCTGGATACGCAGTATTTT. This encodes CASSLVRGALDTQYF.

The chain has TRBV6-5 and TRBJ2-1; 8 nucleotides line up with TRBD1. The CDR3 totals 15 residues. V lost 4 bases, J lost 7 bases, and 9 bases stayed unmatched. Germline V gene data show CDR1 as MNHEY and CDR2 as SVGAGI. The CDR3 loop is CASSFEPDRGNEQFF. The CDR3 DNA reads as TGTGCCAGCAGTTTTGAGCCAGACAGGGGTAATGAGCAGTTCTTC.

V gene TRBV5-4 combines with J gene TRBJ2-7; 9 nucleotides line up with TRBD1. The germline V gene has CDR1 SGHNT and CDR2 YYREEE (reference sequence). The length of the CDR3 is 15 residues. The junction had 5 bases not matched to a gene; V was cut back by 2 bases and J by 2 bases. The CDR3 sequence: CASSLPGQGPYEQYF. The CDR3 nucleotides read TGTGCCAGCAGCTTACCGGGACAGGGCCCCTACGAGCAGTACTTC.